The next 16 T cell receptor beta chains were all read from a single sample in a study of cytomegalovirus exposure and HLA in healthy donors. Primers for the PCR totalled 60 Vbeta and 13 Jbeta. Data came from immunoSEQ multiplex PCR; TCRdb stores just in-frame clones and leaves some out. Of approximately 100,000 clones in the sample, under 85% were seen once. The material sequenced was PBMCs. The source is a man between 40 and 49 years old in good health and CMV-seronegative.

The genes are TRBV7-8 and TRBJ1-1; D uncertain. This CDR3 contains 14 residues. Germline V lookup: CDR1 SGHVS, CDR2 FQNEAQ. V was cut by 3 bases and J by 0 bases, with 8 bases left in between. CDR3 sequence reads: CASSFGQMNTEAFF. The CDR3 nucleotides read TGTGCCAGCAGCTTTGGCCAGATGAACACTGAAGCTTTCTTT. Using reference TRBV7-8 and TRBJ1-1 for the parts outside the CDR3, the full variable domain is GAGVSQSPRYKVAKRGQDVALRCDPISGHVSLFWYQQALGQGPEFLTYFQNEAQLDKSGLPSDRFFAERPEGSVSTLKIQRTQQEDSAVYLCASSFGQMNTEAFFGQGTRLTVV.

The chain uses TRBV6-4 and TRBJ1-2; TRBD1 aligns across 8 bases. Germline CDR1 and CDR2: MRHNA and SNTAGT. The CDR3 has 15 residues. V was pared by 0 bases and J by 7 bases, with 7 bases of the junction left unmatched. As DNA, the CDR3 is TGTGCCAGCAGTGACTCGGCCGGGACAGGTTCTGGCTACACCTTC. This translates into CASSDSAGTGSGYTF.

The V gene is TRBV19, the J gene TRBJ2-5, with a weak D call TRBD2 (5 bases). The CDR3 consists of 16 residues. Germline CDR1 reads LNHDA; CDR2 reads SQIVND (reference sequence). Trimming shortened V by 4 bases and J by 4 bases, and 19 bases separated the two germline ends. The CDR3 protein is CASSTPPGSARETQYF. CDR3 sequence (DNA): TGTGCCAGTAGTACCCCCCCGGGATCAGCGAGAGAGACCCAGTACTTC.

This chain uses TRBV2 with TRBJ2-7; D is undetermined. CDR1 and CDR2 (germline): SNHLY, FYNNEI. Between the trimmed V and J ends, which lost 0 bases and 5 bases, there was a span of 11 bases. The CDR3 is made up of 14 amino acids. The CDR3 region is CASSEAWAGDEQYF. In nucleotides, the CDR3 is TGTGCCAGCAGTGAAGCTTGGGCTGGCGACGAGCAGTACTTC.

The chain joins TRBV19 to TRBJ1-3; D is undetermined. The V end lost 7 bases, the J end lost 1 base, and 8 bases lay between the germline ends. Per germline, CDR1 LNHDA and CDR2 SQIVND (reference sequence). This CDR3 contains 13 residues. The CDR3 DNA is TGTGCCAGTAAAAAGCTTTCTGGAAACACCATATATTTT. This translates into CASKKLSGNTIYF.

J is TRBJ2-1 and V is TRBV2; 13 bases are a match to TRBD2. V lost 5 bases to trimming and J lost 6 bases; unmatched junction nucleotides: 4. The CDR3 contains 15 residues. The V gene's germline CDR1 is SNHLY and CDR2 FYNNEI. In DNA, the CDR3 is TGTGCCAGCAGTCCACTAGCGGGGGGGCCCAATGAGCAGTTCTTC. Its translation is CASSPLAGGPNEQFF.

The chain carries TRBV5-1 and TRBJ2-7; the D gene is possibly TRBD2 (5 bases). This CDR3 has 13 amino acids. V lost 5 bases to trimming and J lost 4 bases, with 13 bases between them. Germline V gives CDR1 SGHRS, CDR2 YFSETQ. This CDR3 is CASRLGETYEQYF. For the CDR3, the DNA is TGCGCCAGCAGGCTCGGGGAGACGTACGAGCAGTACTTC.

This clone was detected once. The chain is built from TRBV27 and TRBJ2-7, with 7 bases matching TRBD2. J gave up 4 bases and V 8 bases, and 11 bases lay outside the gene matches. This CDR3 comprises 14 residues. CDR1 and CDR2 from the germline V gene are MNHEY and SMNVEV (reference sequence). CDR3 amino acids: CASQGSGGGYEQYF. Here the CDR3 DNA reads TGTGCCAGCCAGGGATCTGGGGGGGGTTACGAGCAGTACTTC.

This rearrangement joins TRBV4-1 to TRBJ1-3; tentative D call: TRBD1 (6 bases). The CDR3 extends over 17 amino acids. The V end lost 5 bases, the J end lost 4 bases, and 21 bases lay between the germline ends. Germline loops: CDR1 MGHRA, CDR2 YSYEKL. As DNA, the CDR3 is TGCGCCAGCAGCTCCCTCGGAGGGGGGGGCAGCGGAAACACCATATATTTT. It translates to CASSSLGGGGSGNTIYF.

V and J are TRBV18 and TRBJ2-1; 7 nucleotides agree with TRBD2. The CDR3 spans 19 residues. V lost 3 bases and J lost 0; bases outside the gene matches: 14. Germline V gene lookup returns CDR1 KGHSH and CDR2 LQKENI. This CDR3 reads CASSPRGGGTVVSYNEQFF. DNA of the CDR3: TGTGCCAGCTCACCGCGTGGGGGGGGAACAGTGGTCTCCTACAATGAGCAGTTCTTC. Variable domain in full (rest from reference TRBV18 and TRBJ2-1): NAGVMQNPRHLVRRRGQEARLRCSPMKGHSHVYWYRQLPEEGLKFMVYLQKENIIDESGMPKERFSAEFPKEGPSILRIQQVVRGDSAAYFCASSPRGGGTVVSYNEQFFGPGTRLTVL.

V usage is TRBV9 and J usage is TRBJ2-7; TRBD2 might be the D (6 bases). Germline V lookup: CDR1 SGDLS, CDR2 YYNGEE. The CDR3 consists of 14 residues. Between the trimmed V and J ends, which lost 4 bases and 5 bases, there was a span of 16 bases. CDR3 sequence reads: CASSPRGTPDEQYF. As DNA, the CDR3 is TGTGCCAGCAGCCCCCGGGGGACCCCTGACGAGCAGTACTTC. The full variable domain, with the rest looked up from reference TRBV9 and TRBJ2-7, is DSGVTQTPKHLITATGQRVTLRCSPRSGDLSVYWYQQSLDQGLQFLIQYYNGEERAKGNILERFSAQQFPDLHSELNLSSLELGDSALYFCASSPRGTPDEQYFGPGTRLTVT.

This chain joins TRBV6-6 and TRBJ1-2, with TRBD1 identical over 7 bases. J lost 3 bases, V lost 4 bases, and 5 bases had no gene match. The CDR3 loop spans 14 amino acids. Per germline, CDR1 MNHNY and CDR2 SVGAGI (reference sequence). The CDR3 region is CASSFLGGDYGYTF. Here the CDR3 DNA reads TGTGCCAGCAGTTTTCTAGGGGGCGACTATGGCTACACCTTC.

The chain is built from TRBV11-2 and TRBJ2-5; D might be TRBD2 (6 bases). Between the trimmed V and J ends, which lost 5 bases and 14 bases, there was a span of 18 bases. The CDR3 runs to 12 residues. Germline V gene sequence: CDR1 SGHAT, CDR2 FQNNGV. CDR3 in DNA: TGTGCCAGCAGCCGTACCGGGACTCATCTTTACTTC. Its translation is CASSRTGTHLYF.

This clone was recorded a few times. The chain recombines TRBV9 with TRBJ2-2; 7 bases are shared with TRBD1. CDR3 length: 14 residues. V dropped 6 bases and J dropped 5; count of bases not matched to a gene: 7. The germline CDR1 and CDR2 sequences are SGDLS and YYNGEE. CDR3 sequence reads: CASTATGHTGELFF. Written as DNA, the CDR3 is TGTGCCAGCACAGCGACAGGGCATACCGGGGAGCTGTTTTTT.

The genes are TRBV5-1 and TRBJ2-2; 7 nucleotides agree with TRBD2. J gave up 0 bases and V 4 bases, and 3 bases lay outside the gene matches. The CDR3 spans 15 residues. Looked up from germline, CDR1 is SGHRS and CDR2 is YFSETQ. The CDR3: CASSRGEANTGELFF. CDR3 DNA: TGCGCCAGCAGCCGGGGGGAGGCGAACACCGGGGAGCTGTTTTTT.

V usage is TRBV7-9 and J usage is TRBJ1-2; 7 bases line up with TRBD1. CDR1 and CDR2 from the germline V gene are SEHNR and FQNEAQ (reference sequence). V was pared by 3 bases and J by 3 bases, with 7 bases of the junction left unmatched. The CDR3 loop spans 15 amino acids. This chain's CDR3 is CASSFYGQEDYGYTF. The DNA of the CDR3 is TGTGCCAGCAGCTTCTACGGACAGGAGGACTATGGCTACACCTTC.